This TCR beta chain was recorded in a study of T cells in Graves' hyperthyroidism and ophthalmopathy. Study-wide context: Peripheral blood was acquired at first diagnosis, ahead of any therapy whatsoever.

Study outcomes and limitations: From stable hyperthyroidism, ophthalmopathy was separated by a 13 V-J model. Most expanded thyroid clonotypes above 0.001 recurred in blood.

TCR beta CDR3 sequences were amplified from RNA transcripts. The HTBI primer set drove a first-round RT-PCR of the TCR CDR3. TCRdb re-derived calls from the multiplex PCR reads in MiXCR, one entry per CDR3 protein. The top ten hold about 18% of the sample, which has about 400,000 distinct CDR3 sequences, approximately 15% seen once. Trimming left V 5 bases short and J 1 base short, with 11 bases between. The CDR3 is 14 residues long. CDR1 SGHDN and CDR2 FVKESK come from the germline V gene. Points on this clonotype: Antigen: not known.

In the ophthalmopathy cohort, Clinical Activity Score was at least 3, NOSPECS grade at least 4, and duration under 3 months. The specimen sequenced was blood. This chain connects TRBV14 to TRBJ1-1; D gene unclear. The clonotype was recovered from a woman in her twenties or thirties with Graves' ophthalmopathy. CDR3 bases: TGTGCCAGCAGCGAACTTCCGGAGAACACTGAAGCTTTCTTT. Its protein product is CASSELPENTEAFF.